This record looks at one T cell receptor (beta chain) sequence and its context. Its antigen is unknown. The source of the sample is a study of T cells in localized non-small cell lung cancer. Study-level results: Median detection of top 100 tumor clones in adjacent lung was approximately 50 clones. Among blood samples, higher T cell density accompanied longer overall survival. It remains possible that heterogeneity exists, since only one tumor region was sequenced. Clonality of T cells reached its maximum in uninvolved adjacent lung, surpassing tumor.

J was trimmed by 5 bases and V by 1 base; bases with no gene match: 10. CDR3 length equals 16 residues. Germline CDR1 is MGHRA and CDR2 is YSYEKL. Clones were read by immunoSEQ multiplex PCR, and TCRdb kept only the in-frame ones, dropping some. The sample lists 75,000 to 95,000 clones; less than 85% were seen once. The chain combines TRBV4-1 with TRBJ2-7, with 8 bases matching TRBD2. Sample: PBMCs, taken before any cancer treatment. This TCR was recovered from a man between 40 and 69 years old with stage II squamous cell lung carcinoma. The CDR3 DNA sequence: TGCGCCAGCAGCCAAGGGAGGGCGGGAGGCCTGGACGAGCAGTACTTC. Protein: CASSQGRAGGLDEQYF.